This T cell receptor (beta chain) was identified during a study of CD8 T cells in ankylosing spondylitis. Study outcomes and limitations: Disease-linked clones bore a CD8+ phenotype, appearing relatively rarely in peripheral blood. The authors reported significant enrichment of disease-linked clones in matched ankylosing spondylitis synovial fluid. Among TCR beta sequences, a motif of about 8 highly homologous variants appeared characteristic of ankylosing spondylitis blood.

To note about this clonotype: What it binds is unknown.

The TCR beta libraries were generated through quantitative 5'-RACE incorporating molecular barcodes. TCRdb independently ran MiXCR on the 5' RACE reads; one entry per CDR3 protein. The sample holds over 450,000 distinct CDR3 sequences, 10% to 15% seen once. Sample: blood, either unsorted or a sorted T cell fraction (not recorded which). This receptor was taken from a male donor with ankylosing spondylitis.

The chain's CDR3 is CASLWGRRGVDTQYF. As DNA, the CDR3 is TGTGCCAGTCTGTGGGGGCGCCGGGGGGTGGATACGCAGTATTTT. This chain links TRBV6-1 with TRBJ2-3; weak D call: TRBD2 (7 bases). The CDR3 has 15 amino acids. With 9 bases removed from V and 6 bases from J, the gap between germline ends came to 22 bases. The germline V gene has CDR1 MNHNS and CDR2 SASEGT.